Presented here are 19 T cell receptor beta chains from one specimen sequenced in a study of cytomegalovirus exposure and HLA in healthy donors. Some clones are missing from TCRdb's copy, which holds only in-frame ones; the method was immunoSEQ multiplex PCR. The top ten hold more than 1.5% of the sample, which has some 100,000 clones, approximately 89% seen once. The sample taken for sequencing was PBMCs. The receptors stem from a man aged 18 to 30 in good health and CMV-seronegative.

The rearrangement uses TRBV19 and TRBJ1-5; maybe TRBD1 (5 bases). Trimming shortened V by 2 bases and J by 2 bases, and 13 bases separated the two germline ends. Per germline, CDR1 LNHDA and CDR2 SQIVND (reference sequence). The CDR3 is made up of 16 amino acids. The CDR3 bases are TGTGCCAGTAGTATACGGGGGGGTTCAGGCAATCAGCCCCAGCATTTT. It encodes CASSIRGGSGNQPQHF.

The chain links TRBV4-1 to TRBJ1-2; D gene ambiguous. Germline V gene sequence: CDR1 MGHRA, CDR2 YSYEKL. With 1 base removed from V and 4 bases from J, the gap between germline ends came to 19 bases. The CDR3 extends over 17 amino acids. This chain's CDR3 is CASSQVPEFPDFYGYTF. DNA of the CDR3: TGCGCCAGCAGCCAAGTCCCCGAATTTCCGGACTTCTATGGCTACACCTTC.

The chain has TRBV7-2 and TRBJ2-7, with 8 nucleotides matching TRBD2. V shed 5 bases and J 6 bases; nucleotides not matched to a gene: 6. The CDR3 runs to 13 residues. Germline V gene data show CDR1 as SGHTA and CDR2 as FQGNSA. In DNA, the CDR3 is TGTGCCAGCAGCCCCCGGACTAGCCCCGAGCAGTACTTC. As protein: CASSPRTSPEQYF.

This rearrangement joins TRBV12-5 to TRBJ1-4; D remains unclear. CDR1 is LGHNT and CDR2 is FRNRAP in the germline V gene. This CDR3 spans 14 amino acids. Trimming took off 2 bases at V and 5 bases at J, with 9 bases between the two ends. CDR3 in amino acids: CASGLFGRNEKLFF. CDR3 coding DNA: TGTGCTAGTGGTTTGTTTGGCCGCAATGAAAAACTGTTTTTT.

This clone is a singleton in its sample. V gene TRBV7-2 combines with J gene TRBJ1-1; D ambiguous. This CDR3 is built from 14 residues. From germline, CDR1 is SGHTA and CDR2 FQGNSA. V gave up 3 bases and J gave up 1 base, with 9 bases separating them. DNA for the CDR3: TGTGCCAGCAGCTTTCGTACAGAGAACACTGAAGCTTTCTTT. This encodes CASSFRTENTEAFF.

The chain uses TRBV27 and TRBJ2-1, with 10 bases that match TRBD1. Germline CDR1 MNHEY, CDR2 SMNVEV (reference sequence). V shed 7 bases and J 4 bases; nucleotides not matched to a gene: 4. CDR3 size: 14 residues. CDR3 region: CASNRDRGYNEQFF. In DNA form, the CDR3 reads TGTGCCAGCAACCGGGACAGGGGTTACAATGAGCAGTTCTTC.

This chain connects TRBV7-9 to TRBJ2-3; 7 positions match TRBD2. Germline assignment: CDR1 SEHNR and CDR2 FQNEAQ (reference sequence). J was trimmed by 2 bases and V by 3 bases; bases with no gene match: 5. CDR3 length: 15 amino acids. The CDR3 protein is CASSLGGTLTDTQYF. In nucleotides, the CDR3 is TGTGCCAGCAGCTTGGGGGGGACGCTCACAGATACGCAGTATTTT.

This clone is a singleton in its sample. The chain carries TRBV11-2 and TRBJ1-1; a possible D gene is TRBD1 (6 bases). This CDR3 is 14 amino acids long. Germline V gives CDR1 SGHAT, CDR2 FQNNGV. Trimming left V 5 bases short and J 8 bases short, with 18 bases between. CDR3 sequence reads: CASSAFQGHQEAFF. The DNA for the CDR3 is TGTGCCAGCAGCGCGTTTCAGGGACATCAGGAAGCTTTCTTT.

This clone was seen a few times. This chain connects TRBV19 to TRBJ1-2; D is uncertain. Germline values: CDR1 LNHDA, CDR2 SQIVND (reference sequence). V was pared by 4 bases and J by 7 bases, with 10 bases between. The CDR3 extends over 12 amino acids. The CDR3 spells CASSTGSSGYTF. The CDR3 nucleotides read TGTGCCAGTAGTACGGGTTCTTCTGGCTACACCTTC.

This clone was seen once. The rearrangement uses TRBV2 and TRBJ2-7; 10 bases line up with TRBD1. CDR3 length: 15 amino acids. The germline gives CDR1 SNHLY, CDR2 FYNNEI. V was clipped by 4 bases and J by 1 base; unmatched bases: 4. CDR3 sequence: CASSATGGKSYEQYF. The CDR3 nucleotides read TGTGCCAGCAGTGCGACAGGGGGCAAGTCCTACGAGCAGTACTTC.

The chain couples TRBV10-2 to TRBJ1-1; 8 bases are a match to TRBD1. The J segment lost 5 bases and the V segment lost 5 bases, leaving 4 bases of the junction unmatched. Germline assignment: CDR1 WSHSY and CDR2 SAAADI. The CDR3 extends over 13 amino acids. This CDR3 reads CASSKTGGTEAFF. In DNA form, the CDR3 reads TGCGCCAGCAGTAAAACAGGGGGAACTGAAGCTTTCTTT.

This clone was seen a handful of times. The gene calls are TRBV7-2 and TRBJ2-2, with 9 bases lining up with TRBD1. CDR3 length: 15 residues. Trimming removed 7 bases from V and 6 bases from J; junction bases left unmatched: 9. Germline-derived CDR1 and CDR2 are SGHTA and FQGNSA. The CDR3 loop is CASNPGTGLPGELFF. The CDR3 region has the DNA TGTGCCAGCAACCCCGGGACAGGGTTACCCGGGGAGCTGTTTTTT.

V is TRBV5-1 and J is TRBJ1-4; D remains ambiguous. Germline CDR1 reads SGHRS; CDR2 reads YFSETQ. V gave up 0 bases and J gave up 4 bases, with 4 bases separating them. This CDR3 is 13 amino acids long. The CDR3: CASSLGGNEKLFF. CDR3 bases: TGCGCCAGCAGCTTGGGCGGTAATGAAAAACTGTTTTTT. Full variable domain (rest looked up from reference TRBV5-1 and TRBJ1-4): KAGVTQTPRYLIKTRGQQVTLSCSPISGHRSVSWYQQTPGQGLQFLFEYFSETQRNKGNFPGRFSGRQFSNSRSEMNVSTLELGDSALYLCASSLGGNEKLFFGSGTQLSVL.

The gene calls are TRBV4-2 and TRBJ2-7, with D maybe TRBD2 (5 bases). The CDR3 is 16 amino acids. Trimming left V 0 bases short and J 3 bases short, with 15 bases between. CDR1 LGHNA and CDR2 YNFKEQ come from the germline V gene. The CDR3 bases are TGTGCCAGCAGCCAAGATACGGTCCGGGGAGACTACGAGCAGTACTTC. This encodes CASSQDTVRGDYEQYF.

J is TRBJ1-2 and V is TRBV9; D is ambiguous. Germline CDR1 is SGDLS and CDR2 is YYNGEE. The CDR3 is 13 residues long. Trimming removed 0 bases at V and 5 bases at J, with 8 bases between. DNA for the CDR3: TGTGCCAGCAGCGTAGCTCGGGATTATGGCTACACCTTC. Amino acid sequence: CASSVARDYGYTF.

V gene TRBV10-2 combines with J gene TRBJ2-7; tentative D call: TRBD1 (5 bases). Trimming left V 3 bases short and J 4 bases short, with 13 bases between. The germline V gene has CDR1 WSHSY and CDR2 SAAADI. The CDR3 has 14 residues. The CDR3 DNA is TGCGCCAGCAGTGATGAGCGCAGGGCGTACGAGCAGTACTTC. This encodes CASSDERRAYEQYF.

The chain combines TRBV15 with TRBJ2-7; D unclear. Germline V gene lookup returns CDR1 LNHNV and CDR2 YYDKDF (reference sequence). The V end was cut by 0 bases, the J end by 4 bases, with 4 bases between. This CDR3 has 12 residues. This chain's CDR3 is CATSRDLYEQYF. The CDR3 DNA is TGTGCCACCAGCAGAGATTTATACGAGCAGTACTTC.

This rearrangement joins TRBV28 to TRBJ2-5, with 12 bases matching TRBD2. Germline loops: CDR1 MDHEN, CDR2 SYDVKM. The CDR3 runs to 16 residues. J lost 4 bases, V lost 4 bases, and 7 bases had no gene match. CDR3 sequence: CASSWTSGATGETQYF. The CDR3 nucleotides are TGTGCCAGCAGTTGGACTAGCGGGGCTACAGGAGAGACCCAGTACTTC.

This rearrangement joins TRBV30 to TRBJ1-1, with 8 bases matching TRBD1. This CDR3 has 16 amino acids. V shed 0 bases, J shed 2 bases, and the junction held 8 bases outside the gene matches. Per the germline V gene, CDR1 is GTSNPN and CDR2 is SVGIG (reference sequence). CDR3 loop: CAWSVVTGEENTEAFF. CDR3 nucleotides: TGTGCCTGGAGTGTAGTGACAGGGGAGGAAAACACTGAAGCTTTCTTT.